This is a list of T cell receptor beta chains from one sample in a study of OX40 agonist ivuxolimab in advanced cancers. Sequencing used immunoSEQ multiplex PCR; TCRdb keeps in-frame clones, though not all of them. The data show more than 50,000 clones, with approximately 84% seen just once and approximately 13% held by the top ten. The sequencing here drew on CD4+ or CD8+ T cells sorted from blood, taken in a trial of the OX40 agonist ivuxolimab. The receptors derive from an adult with an advanced solid tumor such as melanoma, head and neck, liver or kidney cancer. Both conserved end residues are part of each CDR3. The order of the fields is D gene, J gene, V gene, CDR3 length, clone size, CDR3 protein, CDR3 DNA. The D gene is left open where the match is weak. Clone size is stated in some rows and not others, as once, few, many or a class when expanded.

NA,TRBJ2-7,TRBV2,11,NA,CASGGFYEQYF,TGTGCCAGCGGTGGGTTCTACGAGCAGTACTTC
NA,TRBJ2-2,TRBV5-4,16,NA,CASSLDPGFTVGELFF,TGTGCCAGCAGCTTGGACCCGGGGTTCACTGTGGGGGAGCTGTTTTTT
NA,TRBJ2-7,TRBV18,15,NA,CASSPVGGKVDEQYF,TGTGCCAGCTCACCAGTTGGCGGGAAGGTCGACGAGCAGTACTTC
NA,TRBJ2-5,TRBV5-1,13,NA,CASSSGTQETQYF,TGCGCCAGCAGCTCCGGAACACAAGAGACCCAGTACTTC
NA,TRBJ1-3,TRBV5-1,15,NA,CASSLWGGSGNTIYF,TGCGCCAGCAGCCTGTGGGGGGGCTCCGGAAACACCATATATTTT
NA,TRBJ2-2,TRBV6-4,14,once,CASRRTRDTGELFF,TGTGCCAGCAGACGCACTAGAGACACCGGGGAGCTGTTTTTT
NA,TRBJ2-1,TRBV7-2,13,NA,CASSPTDYNEQFF,TGTGCCAGCAGCCCGACTGACTACAATGAGCAGTTCTTC
NA,TRBJ2-5,TRBV28,15,NA,CASCSNSGSRETQYF,TGTGCCAGCTGTTCAAACTCAGGGTCCCGAGAGACCCAGTACTTC
TRBD1,TRBJ2-5,TRBV2,14,NA,CASSLGQVEETQYF,TGTGCCAGCAGCCTGGGACAGGTCGAAGAGACCCAGTACTTC
NA,TRBJ2-3,TRBV5-4,13,NA,CASSLFGTDTQYF,TGTGCCAGCAGCTTGTTTGGGACAGATACGCAGTATTTT
NA,TRBJ2-1,TRBV30,13,NA,CAWNKLAANEQFF,TGTGCCTGGAATAAACTAGCTGCCAATGAGCAGTTCTTC
NA,TRBJ1-2,TRBV7-2,12,NA,CASSLWGVGYTF,TGTGCCAGCAGCTTATGGGGGGTGGGCTACACCTTC
NA,TRBJ1-2,TRBV6-5,15,NA,CASSPPLGGANGYTF,TGTGCCAGCAGTCCCCCTCTAGGGGGGGCGAATGGCTACACCTTC
NA,TRBJ1-5,TRBV2,15,few,CASSEADRVNQPQHF,TGTGCCAGCAGTGAAGCAGACAGAGTTAATCAGCCCCAGCATTTT
NA,TRBJ2-5,TRBV6-1,12,NA,CASSGVTETQYF,TGTGCATCTTCAGGTGTGACAGAGACCCAGTACTTC
NA,TRBJ2-5,TRBV29-1,12,NA,CSVATNEETQYF,TGCAGCGTAGCCACCAACGAAGAGACCCAGTACTTC
NA,TRBJ2-3,TRBV9,15,NA,CASSVRSSATDTQYF,TGTGCCAGCAGCGTAAGGTCTAGTGCTACAGATACGCAGTATTTT
NA,TRBJ2-2,TRBV5-1,16,few,CASSFLAASNTGELFF,TGCGCCAGCAGCTTCTTAGCGGCCTCGAACACCGGGGAGCTGTTTTTT
NA,TRBJ1-3,TRBV2,14,NA,CASSEGTAGNTIYF,TGTGCCAGCAGTGAAGGGACAGCTGGAAACACCATATATTTT
NA,TRBJ2-7,TRBV16,14,NA,CASSPPGGRYEQYF,TGTGCCAGCAGCCCTCCAGGGGGGCGCTACGAGCAGTACTTC
TRBD2,TRBJ2-1,TRBV11-3,15,NA,CASSRSGSWYNEQFF,TGTGCCAGCAGCCGTAGCGGGAGTTGGTACAATGAGCAGTTCTTC
TRBD1,TRBJ1-1,TRBV7-2,14,few,CASSGQGPGTEAFF,TGTGCCAGCAGCGGACAGGGTCCAGGGACTGAAGCTTTCTTT